This T cell receptor beta chain was obtained from a study of beta chain features in type 1 diabetes. Study-level information: Cell yields, gender and age were similar in healthy donors and patients.

Germline values: CDR1 MGHRA, CDR2 YSYEKL. V was shortened by 3 bases and J by 6 bases, with 17 bases between the two germline ends. This CDR3 spans 15 amino acids. General study results and limits: A greater similarity of naive, central memory and Treg TCRB repertoires was seen among patients than among healthy donors. TCRB CDR3s from Type 1 diabetes patients were moderately but significantly shorter in all four CD4+ subsets.

TCRB transcripts that were expressed got sequenced, as all of the isolated RNA had been reverse transcribed. Assay used: immunoSEQ multiplex PCR; TCRdb lists only in-frame clones, some missing. The table shows 640,000 or so clones, with 13% occurring only once. This clone has more than one count but fewer than ten. Its antigen is as yet unknown. A heparinised blood draw that averaged roughly 100 mL was obtained once from each donor. The sequence was collected from a young man with type 1 diabetes. The rearrangement joins TRBV4-1 to TRBJ1-1; no clear D gene. The sequencing input was naive CD4+ T cells from blood. The CDR3: CASSQVGPPAAEAFF. The CDR3 DNA sequence: TGCGCCAGCAGCCAGGTTGGGCCCCCTGCGGCTGAAGCTTTCTTT.